A selection of T cell receptor beta chains follows, all from one sample in a study of CD8 T cells in ankylosing spondylitis. TCRdb ran MiXCR on the 5' RACE reads and lists one entry per CDR3 protein. The table includes 100,000 to 150,000 distinct CDR3 sequences, about a sixth detected once. Sequenced material: blood, either unsorted or a sorted T cell fraction (not recorded which). The origin of the receptors is a male donor with ankylosing spondylitis. CDR3s include the opening cysteine and the closing phenylalanine or tryptophan. The D gene is left open where the match is weak. The size entry is marked missing in some rows and otherwise reads once, few, many or a size class.

TRBV6-1	TRBJ2-7	NA	NA	TGTGCCAGCAACGGACCTATACCCTACGAGCAGTACTTC	CASNGPIPYEQYF
TRBV9	TRBJ2-1	TRBD2	NA	TGTGCCAGCAGCGTATCCGGGACTAGCGGCGATGAGCAGTTCTTC	CASSVSGTSGDEQFF
TRBV7-8	TRBJ2-2	NA	many	TGTGGAGCGGGCGTGAACACCGGGGAGCTGTTTTTT	CGAGVNTGELFF
TRBV6-1	TRBJ1-5	NA	NA	TGTGCCAGCAATAAGTACAGAGACAATCAGCCCCAGCATTTT	CASNKYRDNQPQHF
TRBV18	TRBJ2-7	NA	once	TGTGCCAGCTCACCGTCGAGTGGGAACGAGCAGTACTTC	CASSPSSGNEQYF
TRBV6-5	TRBJ2-1	NA	NA	TGTGCCAGCAGTTTACCGGGACTTTACAATGAGCAGTTCTTC	CASSLPGLYNEQFF
TRBV13	TRBJ2-5	TRBD1	few	TGTGCCAGCAGCTCGTTCGGACAGGGAGAGACCCAGTACTTC	CASSSFGQGETQYF
TRBV28	TRBJ2-2	NA	once	TGTGCCAGCAAAACAGGGTGGGGGACACCCGGGGAGCTGTTTTTT	CASKTGWGTPGELFF
TRBV28	TRBJ2-7	NA	few	TGTGCCAGCAGACCTCGGGGCTTGCGGGACCGCTCCTACGAGCAGTACTTC	CASRPRGLRDRSYEQYF
TRBV7-3	TRBJ2-5	NA	NA	TGTGCCAGCAGCCCCCACCCACAAGAGACCCAGTACTTC	CASSPHPQETQYF
TRBV7-9	TRBJ2-5	NA	NA	TGTGCCAGCAGAGAGACTGCCCAAGAGACCCAGTACTTC	CASRETAQETQYF
TRBV6-2/TRBV6-3	TRBJ2-3	TRBD1	NA	TGTGCCAGCAGCTCTGACAGGGGAACAGATACGCAGTATTTT	CASSSDRGTDTQYF
TRBV6-1	TRBJ2-7	NA	few	TGTGCCAGCAGGGGCTCCCGGGACTCTCCTTACGAGCAGTACTTC	CASRGSRDSPYEQYF
TRBV2	TRBJ2-1	TRBD2	few	TGTGCCAGCAGTGAAGCGGGGGGGACGGATGAGCAGTTCTTC	CASSEAGGTDEQFF
TRBV2	TRBJ2-7	NA	NA	TGTGCCAGCAGGTCCCGCCAGGGTGCCGAGCAGTACTTC	CASRSRQGAEQYF
TRBV6-1	TRBJ2-1	NA	NA	TGTGCCAGCAGTGAACTCGTCTATCACAATGAGCAGTTCTTC	CASSELVYHNEQFF
TRBV12-3/TRBV12-4	TRBJ1-4	TRBD1	many	TGTGCCAGCAGTAGCAGGGGGCCTGAAAAACTGTTTTTT	CASSSRGPEKLFF
TRBV6-1	TRBJ2-1	NA	few	TGTGCCAGCAGTGAAGCGTTTCAGTCGGATGAGCAGTTCTTC	CASSEAFQSDEQFF
TRBV11-2	TRBJ2-7	NA	few	TGTGCCAGCAGCTTTCCGGGACACCACCCCTACGAGCAGTACTTC	CASSFPGHHPYEQYF
TRBV7-2	TRBJ2-7	TRBD2	NA	TGTGCCAGCAGCTCTGGACTAGCCATGCCCCCCTACGAGCAGTACTTC	CASSSGLAMPPYEQYF
TRBV20-1	TRBJ1-5	NA	NA	TGCAGTGCTAGAGATCTAGGAGCTCAGCCCCAGCATTTT	CSARDLGAQPQHF
TRBV27	TRBJ2-7	NA	few	TGTGCCAGCAGTTTATACCGGATGGCTAGCCCCGGCGAGCAGTACTTC	CASSLYRMASPGEQYF
TRBV20-1	TRBJ2-1	TRBD2	NA	TGCAGTGCCCGGCCTAGCGGGAGGTCCCCTTTTTACAATGAGCAGTTCTTC	CSARPSGRSPFYNEQFF
TRBV7-9	TRBJ1-2	NA	few	TGTGCCAGCAGCTTAGGATGGGATGGCTACACCTTC	CASSLGWDGYTF
TRBV20-1	TRBJ2-2	NA	once	TGCAGTGCCCCATCCCCGGGGTTGCACGGGGAGCTGTTTTTT	CSAPSPGLHGELFF
TRBV9	TRBJ2-1	TRBD2	few	TGTGCCAGCAGCGTGGGGACTAGCGGTCCCTCCTACAATGAGCAGTTCTTC	CASSVGTSGPSYNEQFF
TRBV27	TRBJ2-3	TRBD2	few	TGTGCCAGCAGTTTATCCCCTAGCGGGAGTTCAGATACGCAGTATTTT	CASSLSPSGSSDTQYF
TRBV27	TRBJ2-2	TRBD2	few	TGTGCCAGCAGTTTATTGGGACTAGCGGGAGGAGGAACCGGGGAGCTGTTTTTT	CASSLLGLAGGGTGELFF
TRBV28	TRBJ2-7	NA	NA	TGTGCCAGCAGCTCCGACCGTTACGAGCAGTACTTC	CASSSDRYEQYF
TRBV29-1	TRBJ1-4	NA	many	TGCAGCGTTCGGCCGAGAGGCTTCCAAAAACTGTTTTTT	CSVRPRGFQKLFF
TRBV5-1	TRBJ2-7	NA	NA	TGCGCCAGCAGCTCGGTCGGGATCTCCTACGAGCAGTACTTC	CASSSVGISYEQYF
TRBV29-1	TRBJ2-4	NA	few	TGCAGCGTTGGGAAGGCCAAAAACATTCAGTACTTC	CSVGKAKNIQYF
TRBV7-8	TRBJ2-7	TRBD2	once	TGTGCCAGCAGCCCATCTCCTGGGACTAGCGGGTACGAGCAGTACTTC	CASSPSPGTSGYEQYF
TRBV7-6	TRBJ2-1	TRBD2	few	TGTGCCAGCAGCAATGGACTAGCGGGAGAGGTGCAGTTCTTC	CASSNGLAGEVQFF
TRBV27	TRBJ2-6	NA	many	TGTGCCAGCAGTTTAAGTGCTGGGGCCAACGTCCTGACTTTC	CASSLSAGANVLTF
TRBV20-1	TRBJ2-3	NA	few	TGCAGTGCTAGCCTAGGGGTCACAGATACGCAGTATTTT	CSASLGVTDTQYF
TRBV12-3/TRBV12-4	TRBJ2-3	TRBD1	NA	TGTGCCAGCAGTTTTGGGACAGGGGGTTATTCGGATACGCAGTATTTT	CASSFGTGGYSDTQYF
TRBV3-1	TRBJ2-7	TRBD1	NA	TGTGCCAGCAGCCAAGGGATGGGACAGCGTTCCTACGAGCAGTACTTC	CASSQGMGQRSYEQYF
TRBV5-1	TRBJ1-6	TRBD1	many	TGCGCCAGCAGCGGACAGGGCGGGTCACCCCTCCACTTT	CASSGQGGSPLHF
TRBV7-6	TRBJ2-1	NA	few	TGTGCCAGCAGCTTGTCCCTCGATCCGGAAAGCTCCTACAATGAGCAGTTCTTC	CASSLSLDPESSYNEQFF
TRBV27	TRBJ2-5	TRBD2	once	TGTGCCAGCTCCAAAGGGGGACTAGGGGGGACCCAGTACTTC	CASSKGGLGGTQYF
TRBV6-1	TRBJ2-2	NA	NA	TGTGCCAGCAGTCCCGCCAGGGCGAACACCGGGGAGCTGTTTTTT	CASSPARANTGELFF
TRBV9	TRBJ2-1	TRBD2	few	TGTGCCAGCAGCGAGGGCGTTACGGGGGGGAATGAGCAGTTCTTC	CASSEGVTGGNEQFF
TRBV27	TRBJ2-1	NA	few	TGTGCCAGCAGTTTATCGGAGGTAGCTTGGGGGTACAATGAGCAGTTCTTC	CASSLSEVAWGYNEQFF
TRBV27	TRBJ1-2	TRBD1	many	TGTGCCAGCCTGGGGACAGGGTCATATGGCTACACCTTC	CASLGTGSYGYTF
TRBV15	TRBJ2-7	NA	few	TGTGCCACCAGCAGAGGGAGGGGGCAAGGCTACGAGCAGTACTTC	CATSRGRGQGYEQYF
TRBV27	TRBJ2-1	NA	NA	TGTGCCACCGGCCGCGGGAAATACAATGAGCAGTTCTTC	CATGRGKYNEQFF
TRBV6-2/TRBV6-3	TRBJ2-7	NA	few	TGTGCCAGCAGCCAATTGGACTCTCTCGAGCAGTACTTC	CASSQLDSLEQYF